The 13 T cell receptor beta chains below were found in one sample sequenced in a study of beta chain features in type 1 diabetes. Study-level points and caveats: TCRB CDR3s from Type 1 diabetes patients were moderately but significantly shorter in all four CD4+ subsets.

cDNA synthesis used the whole RNA isolate, giving expressed TCRB sequences. The table came from immunoSEQ multiplex PCR; TCRdb's copy has only in-frame clones and leaves some out. The sample includes about 650,000 clones, around an eighth of them seen just once. No antigen has been assigned to these receptors. The sample was naive CD4+ T cells from blood. The source of these receptors is a man aged 25-45 years with type 1 diabetes.

In this sample, this clone turned up a few times. The chain joins TRBV7-2 to TRBJ2-7; D gene uncertain. Trimming pared 4 bases from V and 4 bases from J, leaving 8 bases between. The CDR3 runs to 12 residues. Germline V gene lookup returns CDR1 SGHTA and CDR2 FQGNSA. This CDR3 reads CASSSRLYEQYF. CDR3 DNA sequence: TGTGCCAGCAGCTCCAGATTATACGAGCAGTACTTC.

This clone was observed a handful of times. The chain recombines TRBV14 with TRBJ1-2; TRBD1 might be the D (5 bases). CDR1 and CDR2 (germline): SGHDN, FVKESK. This CDR3 has 15 amino acids. Trimming took 2 bases from V and 5 from J, leaving 15 bases between them. The chain's CDR3 is CASSQSPGKAYGYTF. The CDR3 bases are TGTGCCAGCAGCCAATCCCCAGGGAAGGCTTATGGCTACACCTTC.

A word on this clone: Other DNA sequences in this sample translate to the same CDR3. This sequence joins TRBV7-8 and TRBJ2-6; tentative D call: TRBD1 (6 bases). Germline CDR1 SGHVS, CDR2 FQNEAQ. The CDR3 is 15 residues long. Between the trimmed V and J ends, which lost 5 bases and 4 bases, there was a span of 12 bases. The CDR3 sequence is CASSPGQSGANVLTF. CDR3 sequence (DNA): TGTGCCAGCAGCCCGGGACAATCGGGGGCCAACGTCCTGACTTTC.

This clone was counted a few times. This sequence joins TRBV28 and TRBJ1-2; 8 bases agree with TRBD1. The germline CDR1 and CDR2 sequences are MDHEN and SYDVKM. J gave up 8 bases and V 5 bases, and 10 bases lay outside the gene matches. This CDR3 contains 14 residues. The DNA for the CDR3 is TGTGCCAGCAGTCCTGGACAGGGATTGAGGGGCTACACCTTC. As protein: CASSPGQGLRGYTF.

The rearrangement joins TRBV15 to TRBJ2-1; 7 bases match TRBD1. The germline V gene has CDR1 LNHNV and CDR2 YYDKDF (reference sequence). This CDR3 has 14 amino acids. V lost 0 bases and J lost 11; bases outside the gene matches: 7. Here the CDR3 DNA reads TGTGCCACCAGCAGAGACCCCGACAGGGCTAAGCAGTTCTTC. This translates into CATSRDPDRAKQFF. The whole variable domain, remainder taken from reference TRBV15 and TRBJ2-1, is DAMVIQNPRYQVTQFGKPVTLSCSQTLNHNVMYWYQQKSSQAPKLLFHYYDKDFNNEADTPDNFQSRRPNTSFCFLDIRSPGLGDTAMYLCATSRDPDRAKQFFGPGTRLTVL.

The J gene is TRBJ1-2, the V gene TRBV6-6, with D hard to call. Germline CDR1 is MNHNY and CDR2 is SVGAGI (reference sequence). This CDR3 is built from 13 residues. V shed 6 bases and J shed 1 base, with 9 bases lying between them. CDR3 bases: TGTGCCAGCAGCTCCGGGGATAACTATGGCTACACCTTC. Its translation: CASSSGDNYGYTF.

This clone was seen only a few times. V gene TRBV28 combines with J gene TRBJ1-4, with D hard to call. Trimming left V 2 bases short and J 12 bases short, with 7 bases between. This CDR3 spans 11 amino acids. Per germline, CDR1 MDHEN and CDR2 SYDVKM. CDR3: CASSLTRELFF. The CDR3 DNA follows: TGTGCCAGCAGTTTAACTAGGGAACTGTTTTTT.

The J gene is TRBJ1-1, the V gene TRBV4-3; the match to TRBD1 covers 7 bases. The V and J ends lost 4 bases and 7 bases, in that order; junction bases with no gene match: 9. CDR1 LGHNA and CDR2 YSLEER come from the germline V gene. The CDR3 covers 14 residues. The DNA of the CDR3 is TGCGCCAGCAGCCCCCAGGGGGATAGCGGTGAAGCTTTCTTT. Its translation is CASSPQGDSGEAFF.

The CDR3 nucleotides are TGTGCCACCAGCAGGGCGGACAGGGCAGATGAAAAACTGTTTTTT. It translates to CATSRADRADEKLFF. The V gene is TRBV15, the J gene TRBJ1-4; 8 bases map to TRBD1. CDR1 is LNHNV, CDR2 YYDKDF, per germline (reference sequence). The CDR3 has 15 amino acids. V was clipped by 3 bases and J by 6 bases; unmatched bases: 6.

The genes are TRBV6-6 and TRBJ1-5; TRBD1 agrees at 9 bases. Losses at the gene ends were 5 bases for V and 4 bases for J; bases not matched to a gene: 6. There are 15 residues in the CDR3. Germline V gene lookup returns CDR1 MNHNY and CDR2 SVGAGI (reference sequence). CDR3 in amino acids: CASSLQGARNQPQHF. The CDR3 nucleotides are TGTGCCAGCAGTCTACAGGGGGCGCGGAATCAGCCCCAGCATTTT.

CDR3 coding DNA: TGCGCCAGCAGCCAATCTATGGGGCTCAATGAGCAGTTCTTC. This gives the protein CASSQSMGLNEQFF. The rearrangement joins TRBV4-3 to TRBJ2-1; D perhaps matches TRBD1 (5 bases). Germline CDR1 reads LGHNA; CDR2 reads YSLEER. CDR3 length equals 14 residues. Trimming shortened V by 2 bases and J by 6 bases, and 11 bases separated the two germline ends.

The V and J genes are TRBV7-2 and TRBJ1-5; 7 positions agree with TRBD1. Germline assignment: CDR1 SGHTA and CDR2 FQGNSA. This CDR3 comprises 15 residues. J gave up 2 bases and V 4 bases, and 5 bases lay outside the gene matches. The CDR3, as DNA: TGTGCCAGCAGCTCGGACAGGACCCGCAATCAGCCCCAGCATTTT. Translated, it gives CASSSDRTRNQPQHF.

In this sample, this clone turned up a few times. The CDR3 protein is CASSYTSGGLNIQYF. The CDR3 DNA sequence: TGTGCCAGCAGTTACACTAGCGGGGGATTAAACATTCAGTACTTC. The J gene is TRBJ2-4, the V gene TRBV6-5, with 11 bases identical to TRBD2. The CDR3 runs to 15 residues. With 2 bases clipped from V and 6 bases from J, the junction kept 3 bases outside the gene matches. Germline V gives CDR1 MNHEY, CDR2 SVGAGI.